This entry lists 3 T cell receptor beta chains sequenced from one sample in a study of molecular identifiers for immune sequencing clone quantification. One entry per CDR3 protein results from TCRdb running MiXCR on the PCR reads. The profile shows about 320,000 distinct CDR3 sequences, around a fifth of them singletons. The sequenced sample was naive CD8+ T cells from blood, with Jurkat cell RNA spiked in. The subset: FACS-sorted CD8+CD4-CCR7+CD45RA+ naive T cells. The receptors stem from a human donor in good health. Some libraries in this study had Jurkat cell RNA spiked in.

Regarding this clonotype: This may stem from a read error, because a much larger clone lies one nucleotide away. The chain employs TRBV7-6 and TRBJ2-1, with unresolved D. Germline values: CDR1 SGHVS, CDR2 FNYEAQ. The CDR3 length is 17 residues. Trimming pared 1 base from V and 2 bases from J, leaving 15 bases between. As DNA, the CDR3 is TGTGCCAGCAGCTTAGTGGCAGGCGGCTATCCCTACAATGAGCAGTTCTTC. Its translation is CASSLVAGGYPYNEQFF.

This clonotype was seen ten or more times. The chain uses TRBV7-9 and TRBJ2-3; no reliable D call. V lost 5 bases, J lost 4 bases, and 13 bases lay in between. Germline V gene data show CDR1 as SEHNR and CDR2 as FQNEAQ (reference sequence). The CDR3 loop spans 14 amino acids. CDR3 region: CASSPGVQPDTQYF. CDR3 bases: TGTGCCAGCAGCCCTGGGGTCCAGCCAGATACGCAGTATTTT.

With regard to this clonotype: This may be a read error, as it is one base from a much larger clone. The CDR3 ends on some other residue instead of the conserved phenylalanine or tryptophan, so this is likely a read error. The rearrangement joins TRBV19 to TRBJ2-7; weak D call: TRBD2 (6 bases). There are 15 residues in the CDR3. V was shortened by 5 bases and J by 3 bases, with 17 bases between the two germline ends. Germline V gene lookup returns CDR1 LNHDA and CDR2 SQIVND (reference sequence). As DNA, the CDR3 is TGTGCCAGTAGTTACGGCGGAGGGTCTGGCTACGAGCAGTACCTC. This codes for CASSYGGGSGYEQYL.